These 21 T cell receptor beta chains share one sample of origin, sequenced in a study of blood T cell repertoires in COVID-19 (dated by TCRdb to the early 2020s). To prepare the library, the immunoSEQ multiplex PCR assay was applied. Imported from immuneACCESS, the table was reduced by TCRdb to in-frame sequences with V and J called. These copies leave out some clones; in studies compared against another copy, an unresolved V gene accounts for under half, and the cause of the remainder is not known. Here the sample has a few hundred thousand clones; roughly 83% occur a single time. Jointly, the top ten make up around 1.6% of the sample. The sample was peripheral blood. The receptors derive from a woman between 50 and 59 years old with acute or convalescent COVID-19.

The genes are TRBV5-1 and TRBJ2-3; possible D gene TRBD1, 5 bases. V was clipped by 5 bases and J by 0 bases, with 10 bases between them. The germline V gene encodes CDR1 SGHRS and CDR2 YFSETQ. This CDR3 has 14 amino acids. In DNA, the CDR3 is TGCGCCAGCAGGCAGGGCTCGAGCACAGATACGCAGTATTTT. Protein product: CASRQGSSTDTQYF.

The chain uses TRBV28 and TRBJ1-2; TRBD1 aligns across 8 bases. J was trimmed by 7 bases and V by 6 bases; bases with no gene match: 10. The CDR3 consists of 14 residues. Germline CDR1 reads MDHEN; CDR2 reads SYDVKM. The CDR3 here is CASSKTDRVRGYTF. In nucleotides, the CDR3 is TGTGCCAGCAGCAAAACGGACAGGGTTCGTGGCTACACCTTC.

In nucleotides, the CDR3 is TGTGCCAGCAGGCGAACGCCCGGGGAGCTCACAGATACGCAGTATTTT. It specifies CASRRTPGELTDTQYF. The rearrangement joins TRBV4-2 to TRBJ2-3, with a possible D match to TRBD2 (5 bases). Germline V gene sequence: CDR1 LGHNA, CDR2 YNFKEQ. CDR3 length equals 16 residues. V gave up 6 bases and J gave up 2 bases, with 18 bases separating them.

The V and J genes are TRBV5-1 and TRBJ2-7; 9 bases fit TRBD1. This CDR3 has 14 residues. With 3 bases clipped from V and 6 bases from J, the junction kept 7 bases outside the gene matches. Per germline, CDR1 SGHRS and CDR2 YFSETQ. The CDR3 DNA follows: TGCGCCAGCAGCTACACAGGGGGCGCGGGCGAGCAGTACTTC. Its translation is CASSYTGGAGEQYF.

This rearrangement joins TRBV29-1 to TRBJ1-4; TRBD1 matches at 9 bases. The CDR3 is 14 amino acids. V shed 3 bases and J 5 bases; nucleotides not matched to a gene: 4. Germline V gives CDR1 SQVTM, CDR2 ANQGSEA. The CDR3: CSVDPGQGNEKLFF. Here the CDR3 DNA reads TGCAGCGTTGATCCGGGACAGGGAAATGAAAAACTGTTTTTT. Variable domain in full (rest from reference TRBV29-1 and TRBJ1-4): SAVISQKPSRDICQRGTSLTIQCQVDSQVTMMFWYRQQPGQSLTLIATANQGSEATYESGFVIDKFPISRPNLTFSTLTVSNMSPEDSSIYLCSVDPGQGNEKLFFGSGTQLSVL.

This chain joins TRBV6-1 and TRBJ1-5; D is possibly TRBD1 (6 bases). V dropped 2 bases and J dropped 1 base, with 9 bases sitting between them. The CDR3 has 15 residues. The germline V gene encodes CDR1 MNHNS and CDR2 SASEGT. CDR3 coding DNA: TGTGCCAGCAGTGAAACAGGGATAAGCAATCAGCCCCAGCATTTT. This gives the protein CASSETGISNQPQHF.

This clone was seen once. This rearrangement joins TRBV18 to TRBJ1-2, with D hard to call. Deletions cut 1 base from V and 8 bases from J, with 8 bases between. The CDR3 covers 12 residues. Per germline, CDR1 KGHSH and CDR2 LQKENI. CDR3 sequence reads: CASSPLALGYTF. In DNA, the CDR3 is TGTGCCAGCTCACCACTTGCGTTGGGCTACACCTTC.

The DNA for the CDR3 is TGTGCCAGCAGCGGGACCGGGACTAGCGGGAGGGGTGCCGGGGAGCTGTTTTTT. It specifies CASSGTGTSGRGAGELFF. J is TRBJ2-2 and V is TRBV5-4, with 16 bases matching TRBD2. The germline V gene has CDR1 SGHNT and CDR2 YYREEE (reference sequence). J gave up 6 bases and V 4 bases, and 9 bases lay outside the gene matches. The length of the CDR3 is 18 residues.

This clone has just one count. This rearrangement joins TRBV29-1 to TRBJ2-1; 13 positions match TRBD2. Germline V gene lookup returns CDR1 SQVTM and CDR2 ANQGSEA. The CDR3 runs to 15 residues. Trimming took 7 bases from V and 3 from J; bases not matched to a gene: 6. The CDR3 nucleotides are TGCAGCGCGGCGGGACTAGCGGGAATCTACAATGAGCAGTTCTTC. It codes for CSAAGLAGIYNEQFF.

The genes are TRBV28 and TRBJ1-5; D gene unclear. CDR3 size: 12 residues. From germline, CDR1 is MDHEN and CDR2 SYDVKM. The V and J ends lost 2 bases and 6 bases respectively, with 5 bases between them. CDR3 sequence (DNA): TGTGCCAGCAGTTTAGAGCTTCAGCCCCAGCATTTT. Amino acids: CASSLELQPQHF.

This sequence joins TRBV28 and TRBJ2-7, with 7 bases that match TRBD1. This CDR3 comprises 15 residues. Germline CDR1 MDHEN, CDR2 SYDVKM. With V trimmed by 5 bases and J by 9 bases, 16 bases remained unmatched. The CDR3 loop reads CASSQQTGPFSRQYF. CDR3 DNA sequence: TGTGCCAGCAGTCAACAGACAGGGCCCTTCTCTAGGCAGTACTTC.

The V and J genes are TRBV6-5 and TRBJ1-4, with no clear D. There are 15 residues in the CDR3. The germline CDR1 and CDR2 sequences are MNHEY and SVGAGI. V was pared by 2 bases and J by 3 bases, with 10 bases between. CDR3 region: CASSYVWEANEKLFF. The CDR3 nucleotides are TGTGCCAGCAGTTACGTGTGGGAGGCTAATGAAAAACTGTTTTTT.

The chain carries TRBV9 and TRBJ1-6; D might be TRBD1 (5 bases). Trimming cost V 0 bases and J 7 bases, with 14 bases left between them. Germline CDR1 and CDR2: SGDLS and YYNGEE. The CDR3 length is 16 residues. The CDR3: CASSVVPGSSNSPLHF. CDR3 DNA: TGTGCCAGCAGCGTAGTTCCAGGGTCTTCAAATTCACCCCTCCACTTT. The full variable domain, its missing parts supplied by reference TRBV9 and TRBJ1-6, is DSGVTQTPKHLITATGQRVTLRCSPRSGDLSVYWYQQSLDQGLQFLIQYYNGEERAKGNILERFSAQQFPDLHSELNLSSLELGDSALYFCASSVVPGSSNSPLHFGNGTRLTVT.

The rearrangement links TRBV11-2 to TRBJ2-1; perhaps TRBD2 as D (6 bases). V lost 2 bases, J lost 8 bases, and 10 bases lay in between. CDR3 length: 13 residues. The germline CDR1 and CDR2 sequences are SGHAT and FQNNGV. CDR3 DNA sequence: TGTGCCAGCAGCTTACGGGGGTACGATGAGCAGTTCTTC. This sequence encodes CASSLRGYDEQFF.

This clone was seen only once. The chain is built from TRBV18 and TRBJ2-3; the D gene is possibly TRBD1 (6 bases). The germline V gene has CDR1 KGHSH and CDR2 LQKENI. The V and J ends lost 4 bases and 2 bases respectively, with 13 bases between them. The CDR3 sequence is 15 residues long. CDR3: CASSLTGSTTDTQYF. CDR3 DNA: TGTGCCAGCTCACTAACAGGGTCGACCACAGATACGCAGTATTTT.

The chain joins TRBV13 to TRBJ2-6; 11 bases are a match to TRBD1. V was pared by 5 bases and J by 0 bases, with 12 bases of the junction left unmatched. The length of the CDR3 is 20 residues. Germline CDR1 is PRHDT and CDR2 is FYEKMQ (reference sequence). CDR3 in DNA: TGTGCCAGCAGCCTTTTAATGGGACAGGGGGTCGACTCTGGGGCCAACGTCCTGACTTTC. This gives the protein CASSLLMGQGVDSGANVLTF. The whole variable domain, filled in from reference TRBV13 and TRBJ2-6, reads AAGVIQSPRHLIKEKRETATLKCYPIPRHDTVYWYQQGPGQDPQFLISFYEKMQSDKGSIPDRFSAQQFSDYHSELNMSSLELGDSALYFCASSLLMGQGVDSGANVLTFGAGSRLTVL.

The chain has TRBV12-5 and TRBJ1-2; TRBD1 matches at 7 bases. V was pared by 5 bases and J by 3 bases, with 12 bases of the junction left unmatched. Germline values: CDR1 LGHNT, CDR2 FRNRAP. The length of the CDR3 is 16 residues. CDR3 in amino acids: CASGLHIYRGDYGYTF. The CDR3 nucleotides read TGTGCTAGTGGTCTCCATATCTACAGGGGTGACTATGGCTACACCTTC.

This chain uses TRBV4-2 with TRBJ2-3, with 9 positions matching TRBD2. This CDR3 spans 17 amino acids. Germline V CDR1 and CDR2: LGHNA, YNFKEQ. V was pared by 0 bases and J by 2 bases, with 6 bases of the junction left unmatched. CDR3: CASSQEPTSGLTDTQYF. Here the CDR3 DNA reads TGTGCCAGCAGCCAAGAACCCACTAGCGGGCTCACAGATACGCAGTATTTT.

V and J are TRBV30 and TRBJ1-6; maybe TRBD1 (6 bases). Looked up from germline, CDR1 is GTSNPN and CDR2 is SVGIG (reference sequence). Deletions cut 0 bases from V and 9 bases from J, with 12 bases between. There are 14 residues in the CDR3. The DNA for the CDR3 is TGTGCCTGGAGTGTTGGACAGCCTCTTTCACCCCTCCACTTT. Translating it yields CAWSVGQPLSPLHF.

This chain uses TRBV5-1 with TRBJ2-4; D may be TRBD1 (6 bases). Germline V gene lookup returns CDR1 SGHRS and CDR2 YFSETQ. V was shortened by 2 bases and J by 0 bases, with 15 bases between the two germline ends. This CDR3 region has 17 residues. In DNA form, the CDR3 reads TGCGCCAGCAGCTTCGGACAGCGAGACCTAGCCAAAAACATTCAGTACTTC. This gives the protein CASSFGQRDLAKNIQYF.

The V and J genes are TRBV11-1 and TRBJ1-4; the match to TRBD1 covers 8 bases. The CDR3 extends over 13 amino acids. Unmatched junction bases numbered 1, after V lost 5 bases and J lost 5 bases. Germline V gives CDR1 SGHAT, CDR2 FQDESV (reference sequence). This CDR3 reads CASSRQGNEKLFF. DNA for the CDR3: TGTGCCAGCAGCAGACAGGGGAATGAAAAACTGTTTTTT.